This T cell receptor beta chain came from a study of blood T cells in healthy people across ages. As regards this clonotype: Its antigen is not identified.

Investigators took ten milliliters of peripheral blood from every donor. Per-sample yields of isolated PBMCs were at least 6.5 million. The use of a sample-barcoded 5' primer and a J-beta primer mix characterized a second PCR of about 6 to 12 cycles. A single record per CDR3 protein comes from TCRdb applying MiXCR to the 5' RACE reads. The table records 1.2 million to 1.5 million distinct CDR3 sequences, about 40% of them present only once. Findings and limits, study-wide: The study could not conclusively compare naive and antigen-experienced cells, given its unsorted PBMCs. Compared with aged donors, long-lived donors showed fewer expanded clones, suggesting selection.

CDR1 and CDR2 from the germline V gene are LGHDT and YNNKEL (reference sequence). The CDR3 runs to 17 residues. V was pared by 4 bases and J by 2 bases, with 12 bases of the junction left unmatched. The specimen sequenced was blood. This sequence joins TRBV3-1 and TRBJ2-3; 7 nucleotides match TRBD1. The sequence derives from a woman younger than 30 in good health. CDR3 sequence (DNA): TGTGCCAGCAGCCCCATAGTCCGGGACAGCAACACAGATACGCAGTATTTT. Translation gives CASSPIVRDSNTDTQYF.